This T cell receptor beta chain is drawn from a study of T cell responses to AZD1222 COVID-19 vaccine. The method was immunoSEQ multiplex PCR; TCRdb's version includes in-frame clones alone and lacks a portion of them. The sample records about 190,000 clones, approximately 90% being singletons. Here the sequenced sample was peripheral blood, taken on day 0 of AZD1222 vaccination. The sequence was obtained from an adult in good health.

The CDR3 region is CASYRGRGEEAFF. The CDR3 region has the DNA TGTGCCAGCTACAGGGGGCGCGGGGAGGAAGCTTTCTTT. This chain connects TRBV28 to TRBJ1-1, with 9 positions matching TRBD1. Per the germline V gene, CDR1 is MDHEN and CDR2 is SYDVKM. V shed 8 bases and J 8 bases; nucleotides not matched to a gene: 9. There are 13 residues in the CDR3.